This TCR beta chain was sequenced in a study of T cells in Graves' hyperthyroidism and ophthalmopathy. General study results and limits: In the analysis, a 13 V-J model separated ophthalmopathy from stable hyperthyroidism. Model predictions of ophthalmopathy came a median approximately 6.5 months before onset.

The table lists this clonotype with many counts. Its antigen is as yet unknown. Amplified regions were TCR beta CDR3 sequences from RNA transcripts. The HTBI primer set drove a first-round RT-PCR of the TCR CDR3. TCRdb fed the multiplex PCR reads into MiXCR, producing one record per CDR3 protein. The table lists more than 300,000 distinct CDR3 sequences, approximately 14% of them singletons. Trimming pared 1 base from V and 4 bases from J, leaving 18 bases between. CDR3 length: 18 residues. Looked up from germline, CDR1 is SGHRS and CDR2 is YFSETQ. The diagnostic basis comprised clinical symptoms, serum thyroxine and TRAb, thyroid ultrasound and orbital computed tomography.

Sequenced input: blood. The receptor's source is a woman younger than 45 with Graves' ophthalmopathy. The rearrangement joins TRBV5-1 to TRBJ2-6; TRBD2 might be the D (6 bases). CDR3 sequence (DNA): TGCGCCAGCAGCTTGAGGGGAGGTCCGAGGGTCGGGGCCAACGTCCTGACTTTC. Translating it yields CASSLRGGPRVGANVLTF.